The 32 T cell receptor beta chains listed next were all sequenced from one sample in a study of early T cells in non-severe SARS-CoV-2 infection (dated by TCRdb to the early 2020s). The library was prepared using 5' RACE. The instrument was a NextSeq 500. The public reads were run again by TCRdb, first through fastp at Q25 and then through MiXCR, and only productive beta chains were kept. Each entry merges the rows of one CDR3 protein and shows their most common DNA and genes. The sample yields tens of thousands of distinct CDR3 sequences; 9.5% to 12% were counted once. Of the sample, 4.5% to 7% falls within the top ten clones. Sequences were derived from whole blood, sampled at baseline. The receptors here all came from an adult who was a healthcare worker with PCR-confirmed SARS-CoV-2 infection or an uninfected control (not recorded which).

This chain connects TRBV12-3 or TRBV12-4 to TRBJ1-1, with D possibly matching TRBD1 (6 bases). V was cut by 6 bases and J by 4 bases, with 12 bases left in between. There are 13 residues in the CDR3. CDR3: CASRPAGVTEAFF. CDR3 in DNA: TGTGCCAGCAGACCCGCAGGGGTCACTGAAGCTTTCTTT.

This clonotype was seen ten or more times. The chain employs TRBV4-1 and TRBJ2-7; either TRBD1 or TRBD2 may supply D (5 bases each). This CDR3 comprises 15 residues. Germline V lookup: CDR1 MGHRA, CDR2 YSYEKL. Trimming shortened V by 2 bases and J by 5 bases, and 16 bases separated the two germline ends. The CDR3 sequence is CASSQTPGRDDEQYF. The CDR3 DNA reads TGCGCCAGCAGCCAAACCCCAGGAAGGGACGACGAGCAGTACTTC.

As regards this clonotype: A much bigger clone sits one base away, suggesting this may be a read error. CDR3 sequence reads: CAGSQQRNTEAFF. CDR3 sequence (DNA): TGTGCCGGCTCACAACAGAGGAACACTGAAGCTTTCTTT. The chain employs TRBV18 and TRBJ1-1, with unresolved D. From germline, CDR1 is KGHSH and CDR2 LQKENI. The CDR3 sequence is 13 residues long.

The chain is built from TRBV2 and TRBJ1-4; TRBD1 is a possible D gene (5 bases). This CDR3 has 13 amino acids. V lost 7 bases and J lost 8, with 14 bases in between. The germline gives CDR1 SNHLY, CDR2 FYNNEI. In DNA, the CDR3 is TGTGCCAGCATGACAGACACGGGGGAAAAACTGTTTTTT. Translated, it gives CASMTDTGEKLFF.

The CDR3 DNA sequence: TGTGCCAGCAGACCATTTATGGTCGTGACAGCGGGGGAGACCCAGTACTTC. It specifies CASRPFMVVTAGETQYF. The gene calls are TRBV27 and TRBJ2-5, with TRBD2 identical over 7 bases. There are 17 residues in the CDR3. The trim removed 6 bases at V and 5 bases at J, leaving 18 bases unmatched. Germline values: CDR1 MNHEY, CDR2 SMNVEV (reference sequence).

V usage is TRBV6-6 and J usage is TRBJ1-1, with D uncertain. Germline CDR1 MNHNY, CDR2 SVGAGI (reference sequence). The CDR3 totals 15 residues. The V end was cut by 7 bases, the J end by 5 bases, with 20 bases between. The DNA for the CDR3 is TGTGCCAGCATCAACGGACGGGGAGAGGGAACTGAAGCTTTCTTT. Translation gives CASINGRGEGTEAFF.

This chain links TRBV20-1 with TRBJ2-3; 7 bases line up with TRBD2. V shed 0 bases, J shed 5 bases, and the junction held 11 bases outside the gene matches. The V gene's germline CDR1 is DFQATT and CDR2 SNEGSKA (reference sequence). This CDR3 comprises 16 residues. CDR3 nucleotides: TGCAGTGCTAGAGATCTAGAGGCGGGAGTTAGAGATACGCAGTATTTT. This sequence encodes CSARDLEAGVRDTQYF.

This clonotype was counted between two and nine times. The V call is TRBV20-1, the J call TRBJ1-1; maybe TRBD1 (5 bases). V gave up 3 bases and J gave up 5 bases, with 16 bases separating them. There are 14 residues in the CDR3. Germline-derived CDR1 and CDR2 are DFQATT and SNEGSKA (reference sequence). CDR3 coding DNA: TGCAGTGCTAGTTGGGCAGGGCGAGGAACTGAAGCTTTCTTT. Protein product: CSASWAGRGTEAFF.

The chain recombines TRBV20-1 with TRBJ2-3; perhaps D is TRBD1 or TRBD2 (6 bases each). Per the germline V gene, CDR1 is DFQATT and CDR2 is SNEGSKA (reference sequence). CDR3 length: 15 amino acids. V lost 3 bases and J lost 7, with 20 bases in between. The DNA for the CDR3 is TGCAGTGCTAGGCTGACGACGGGGGCGCTTAATACGCAGTATTTT. Encoded protein: CSARLTTGALNTQYF.

This clonotype has more than one count but fewer than ten. The rearrangement joins TRBV7-2 to TRBJ2-2, with TRBD2 identical over 12 bases. Trimming cost V 4 bases and J 3 bases; bases outside gene matches: 9. The V gene's germline CDR1 is SGHTA and CDR2 FQGNSA. The CDR3 length is 18 residues. The CDR3 loop reads CASSYLGLAGGYTGELFF. In DNA, the CDR3 is TGTGCCAGCAGCTACCTGGGCCTAGCGGGAGGGTACACCGGGGAGCTGTTTTTT. The complete variable domain, with remaining parts taken from reference TRBV7-2 and TRBJ2-2, reads GAGVSQSPSNKVTEKGKDVELRCDPISGHTALYWYRQSLGQGLEFLIYFQGNSAPDKSGLPSDRFSAERTGGSVSTLTIQRTQQEDSAVYLCASSYLGLAGGYTGELFFGEGSRLTVL.

This clonotype was found many times. The V and J genes are TRBV18 and TRBJ1-4; D perhaps matches TRBD1 (5 bases). The CDR3 loop spans 11 amino acids. In germline, CDR1 is KGHSH, CDR2 LQKENI. V was cut by 2 bases and J by 10 bases, with 5 bases left in between. For the CDR3, the DNA is TGTGCCAGCTCACCAGGGGGAAAACTGTTTTTT. Its translation: CASSPGGKLFF.

J is TRBJ2-7 and V is TRBV27; D gene uncertain. Trimming pared 6 bases from V and 3 bases from J, leaving 6 bases between. CDR1 and CDR2 (germline): MNHEY, SMNVEV (reference sequence). The CDR3 is 11 residues long. The CDR3 reads CASRPYYEQYF. The CDR3 nucleotides are TGTGCCAGCAGGCCTTACTACGAGCAGTACTTC.

This clonotype appeared many times. At one end the junction does not follow the germline gene, possibly because of a read error. The rearrangement joins TRBV13 to TRBJ2-7, with 8 positions matching TRBD1. Per germline, CDR1 PRHDT and CDR2 FYEKMQ (reference sequence). There are 12 residues in the CDR3. The DNA for the CDR3 is TGTGCCAGCAGCTACCCCGGGACAGGCCTCAGCTTC. Its translation: CASSYPGTGLSF.

This clonotype appeared many times. This chain uses TRBV7-2 with TRBJ2-1; TRBD2 matches 14 bases. The ends lost 5 bases at V and 0 bases at J; junction bases unmatched: 12. Germline-derived CDR1 and CDR2 are SGHTA and FQGNSA. CDR3 size: 20 residues. The CDR3 region has the DNA TGTGCCAGCAGCCGACTCCCCGGGACTAGCGGGGGTAGCTCCTACAATGAGCAGTTCTTC. Protein sequence: CASSRLPGTSGGSSYNEQFF.

This clonotype was seen at least ten times. V usage is TRBV7-9 and J usage is TRBJ1-1; possible D gene TRBD1, 6 bases. The length of the CDR3 is 14 residues. CDR1 is SEHNR and CDR2 is FQNEAQ in the germline V gene (reference sequence). V lost 0 bases and J 7 bases, leaving 12 bases between the germline ends. CDR3 sequence (DNA): TGTGCCAGCAGCTTAGCGCTAGGGGGGAATGAAGCTTTCTTT. It yields the protein CASSLALGGNEAFF. Drawing the rest from reference TRBV7-9 and TRBJ1-1, the complete variable domain is DTGVSQNPRHKITKRGQNVTFRCDPISEHNRLYWYRQTLGQGPEFLTYFQNEAQLEKSRLLSDRFSAERPKGSFSTLEIQRTEQGDSAMYLCASSLALGGNEAFFGQGTRLTVV.

CDR3 residues: CASSYSAGQETQYF. CDR3 sequence (DNA): TGTGCCAGCAGTTACTCGGCAGGGCAAGAGACCCAGTACTTC. V gene TRBV6-2 or TRBV6-3 combines with J gene TRBJ2-5; a possible D gene is TRBD1 (5 bases). Deletions cut 0 bases from V and 2 bases from J, with 7 bases between. The length of the CDR3 is 14 residues. Germline V gene lookup returns CDR1 MNHEY and CDR2 SVGEGT.

This clonotype was seen only a few times. The chain combines TRBV6-2 or TRBV6-3 with TRBJ2-5; D gene unclear. The CDR3 sequence is 14 residues long. V dropped 6 bases and J dropped 1 base, with 12 bases sitting between them. Germline V gene lookup returns CDR1 MNHEY and CDR2 SVGEGT. CDR3 in DNA: TGTGCCAGCAGCCCCCGGCGGATCCAAGAGACCCAGTACTTC. Translation gives CASSPRRIQETQYF.

DNA of the CDR3: TGTGCCTGGACAGGGGGCAATGAGCAGTTCTTC. It translates to CAWTGGNEQFF. The rearrangement joins TRBV30 to TRBJ2-1; 7 nucleotides match TRBD1. V shed 4 bases and J 6 bases; nucleotides not matched to a gene: 0. The CDR3 totals 11 residues. CDR1 is GTSNPN and CDR2 is SVGIG in the germline V gene (reference sequence).

This clonotype was seen repeatedly, ten times or more. The CDR3 spells CASSPTSAEYNEQFF. CDR3 sequence (DNA): TGCGCCAGCAGTCCGACTAGCGCTGAGTACAATGAGCAGTTCTTC. The chain uses TRBV10-2 and TRBJ2-1, with 8 bases that match TRBD2. Germline loops: CDR1 WSHSY, CDR2 SAAADI. This CDR3 is built from 15 residues. J gave up 4 bases and V 5 bases, and 7 bases lay outside the gene matches.

V gene TRBV18 combines with J gene TRBJ2-3; D remains ambiguous. With 2 bases removed from V and 1 base from J, the gap between germline ends came to 13 bases. Germline V CDR1 and CDR2: KGHSH, LQKENI. The CDR3 has 16 amino acids. The CDR3 coding sequence is TGTGCCAGCTCACCAATTCTCACGGCAGGCACAGATACGCAGTATTTT. Protein sequence: CASSPILTAGTDTQYF. The full variable domain, its missing parts supplied by reference TRBV18 and TRBJ2-3, is NAGVMQNPRHLVRRRGQEARLRCSPMKGHSHVYWYRQLPEEGLKFMVYLQKENIIDESGMPKERFSAEFPKEGPSILRIQQVVRGDSAAYFCASSPILTAGTDTQYFGPGTRLTVL.

This clonotype was picked up a small number of times. The chain links TRBV12-3 or TRBV12-4 to TRBJ2-4; D might be TRBD2 (6 bases). With 9 bases removed from V and 7 bases from J, the gap between germline ends came to 16 bases. CDR3 size: 13 residues. The CDR3 bases are TGTGCCAGTACCCGAGGTGGGGGGAACATTCAGTACTTC. Translation: CASTRGGGNIQYF.

This clonotype was counted ten times or more. The chain combines TRBV3-1 with TRBJ2-3; no clear D. The CDR3 is 12 residues long. V dropped 5 bases and J dropped 5 bases, with 8 bases sitting between them. Germline values: CDR1 LGHDT, CDR2 YNNKEL (reference sequence). CDR3 in amino acids: CASSKVGDTQYF. In nucleotides, the CDR3 is TGTGCCAGCAGCAAGGTGGGAGATACGCAGTATTTT.

This clonotype was counted many times. The rearrangement uses TRBV7-9 and TRBJ1-2; the match to TRBD1 covers 10 bases. This CDR3 has 14 residues. Germline V lookup: CDR1 SEHNR, CDR2 FQNEAQ (reference sequence). After removal of 3 bases from V and 4 bases from J, the junction contained 2 bases not matched to a gene. The DNA of the CDR3 is TGTGCCAGCAGCTTGACAGGGGGCTTCTATGGCTACACCTTC. Its translation is CASSLTGGFYGYTF.

This chain uses TRBV9 with TRBJ2-3; D tentatively fits TRBD1 or TRBD2 (5 bases each). The CDR3 totals 13 residues. V was cut by 7 bases and J by 4 bases, with 13 bases left in between. Per the germline V gene, CDR1 is SGDLS and CDR2 is YYNGEE. The CDR3 coding sequence is TGTGCCAGCGGAGCGAGGGGAGCAGATACGCAGTATTTT. It yields the protein CASGARGADTQYF. The full variable domain, in which reference TRBV9 and TRBJ2-3 provide the parts outside the CDR3, is DSGVTQTPKHLITATGQRVTLRCSPRSGDLSVYWYQQSLDQGLQFLIQYYNGEERAKGNILERFSAQQFPDLHSELNLSSLELGDSALYFCASGARGADTQYFGPGTRLTVL.

This clonotype was observed a handful of times. The chain employs TRBV20-1 and TRBJ2-1, with TRBD2 as a possible D gene (7 bases). The CDR3 has 16 amino acids. With 1 base removed from V and 2 bases from J, the gap between germline ends came to 15 bases. Germline CDR1 reads DFQATT; CDR2 reads SNEGSKA (reference sequence). The CDR3 DNA reads TGCAGTGCTAGAGGCCCGGGGGGCGAAGCCTACAATGAGCAGTTCTTC. The encoded protein is CSARGPGGEAYNEQFF.

The V and J genes are TRBV20-1 and TRBJ2-5; D unresolved. Germline V gene sequence: CDR1 DFQATT, CDR2 SNEGSKA (reference sequence). The CDR3 spans 11 residues. Trimming left V 5 bases short and J 5 bases short, with 9 bases between. CDR3 protein: CSAFVLETQYF. The CDR3 region has the DNA TGCAGTGCTTTCGTTTTGGAGACCCAGTACTTC.

V gene TRBV7-2 combines with J gene TRBJ2-3; the D is unclear. This CDR3 spans 16 amino acids. The ends were cut back, 1 base at V and 7 bases at J, with 18 bases in the middle. In germline, CDR1 is SGHTA, CDR2 FQGNSA. In DNA form, the CDR3 reads TGTGCCAGCAGCTTAGGTTTTACGGCCTCCCAGAATACGCAGTATTTT. Encoded protein: CASSLGFTASQNTQYF.

This clonotype showed up just a few times. The rearrangement uses TRBV18 and TRBJ2-3, with 10 bases fitting TRBD2. The CDR3 contains 18 residues. Per germline, CDR1 KGHSH and CDR2 LQKENI. V shed 4 bases, J shed 6 bases, and the junction held 16 bases outside the gene matches. The CDR3 DNA reads TGTGCCAGCTCACTCGTACTAGCGGGGAATGGGGTTTCGGATACGCAGTATTTT. Translating it yields CASSLVLAGNGVSDTQYF.

This clonotype has just a few counts. The J gene is TRBJ1-4, the V gene TRBV12-3 or TRBV12-4; 8 bases map to TRBD1. V trimming: 5 bases; J trimming: 8 bases; junction bases outside the gene matches: 7. The CDR3 sequence is 14 residues long. CDR3 in DNA: TGTGCCAGCAGTCTCAGGGGGCGAGGGGAAAAACTGTTTTTT. This sequence encodes CASSLRGRGEKLFF.

CDR3 region: CASSPGPGNTGELFF. CDR3 in DNA: TGCGCCAGCTCACCGGGACCGGGGAACACCGGGGAGCTGTTTTTT. This chain joins TRBV5-1 and TRBJ2-2, with D perhaps matching TRBD1 or TRBD2 (5 bases each). There are 15 residues in the CDR3. CDR1 is SGHRS, CDR2 YFSETQ, per germline. Trimming stripped 7 bases from V and 1 base from J, with 14 bases between.

The chain couples TRBV7-6 to TRBJ1-1; TRBD1 might be the D (5 bases). The germline V and J ends were trimmed by 0 bases and 6 bases, with 8 bases remaining between them. Germline V lookup: CDR1 SGHVS, CDR2 FNYEAQ. This CDR3 is 13 amino acids long. For the CDR3, the DNA is TGTGCCAGCAGCTTAGCGGAACAGGCTGAAGCTTTCTTT. This sequence encodes CASSLAEQAEAFF.

This clonotype appeared many times. The genes are TRBV2 and TRBJ2-6; maybe TRBD1 (5 bases). Between the trimmed V and J ends, which lost 6 bases and 4 bases, there was a span of 13 bases. The CDR3 totals 15 residues. Per germline, CDR1 SNHLY and CDR2 FYNNEI. The CDR3 DNA follows: TGTGCCAGCAGGCCAGGGTCCGGGGGGGCCAACGTCCTGACTTTC. It translates to CASRPGSGGANVLTF.